This T cell receptor (beta chain) was documented in a study of cytotoxic CD8 clonotypes in ibrutinib-treated CLL. The protocol was immunoSEQ multiplex PCR, while the TCRdb copy is restricted to in-frame clones and leaves out a portion. The sample lists 60,000 to 75,000 clones, 90% seen once, with approximately 3.1% in the top ten. Germline CDR1 and CDR2: SGHNT and YYREEE (reference sequence). Trimming at V came to 4 bases and at J to 5 bases, leaving 8 bases not matched to a gene. The CDR3 sequence is 16 residues long. Cryopreserved PBMCs supplied 2 to 2.5 micrograms of genomic DNA for TCR beta libraries. Findings and caveats of the study: Sustained-remission patients were sampled at one set of times and progressing patients at different ones. Baseline clonality, above age-matched healthy donor levels, tracked circulating CD8+ T-cell counts. Clonality went up at ibrutinib response and then declined back toward baseline at progression.

Comment on this clone: The antigen is undetermined.

The V and J genes are TRBV5-4 and TRBJ2-2; 10 bases are a match to TRBD2. The receptor was isolated from a human donor with chronic lymphocytic leukemia. The starting material was PBMCs, obtained after 12 months of ibrutinib treatment. The CDR3 sequence is CASSQQAGGHTGELFF. DNA of the CDR3: TGTGCCAGCAGCCAACAAGCGGGAGGGCATACCGGGGAGCTGTTTTTT.